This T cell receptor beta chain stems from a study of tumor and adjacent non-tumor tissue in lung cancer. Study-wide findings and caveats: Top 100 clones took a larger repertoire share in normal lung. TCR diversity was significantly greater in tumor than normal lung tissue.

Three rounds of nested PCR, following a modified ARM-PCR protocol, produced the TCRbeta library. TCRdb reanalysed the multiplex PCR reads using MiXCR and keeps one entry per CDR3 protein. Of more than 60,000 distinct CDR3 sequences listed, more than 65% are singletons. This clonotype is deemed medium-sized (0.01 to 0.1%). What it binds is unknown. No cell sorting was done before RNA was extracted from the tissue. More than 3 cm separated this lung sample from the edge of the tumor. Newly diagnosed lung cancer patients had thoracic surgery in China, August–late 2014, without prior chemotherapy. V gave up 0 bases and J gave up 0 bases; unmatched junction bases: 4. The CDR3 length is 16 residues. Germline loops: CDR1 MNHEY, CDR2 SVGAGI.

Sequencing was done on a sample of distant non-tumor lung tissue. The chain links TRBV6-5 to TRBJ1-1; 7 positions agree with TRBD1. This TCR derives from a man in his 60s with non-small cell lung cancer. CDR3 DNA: TGTGCCAGCAGTTACTCGAGAACAGGGGTGAACACTGAAGCTTTCTTT. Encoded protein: CASSYSRTGVNTEAFF.